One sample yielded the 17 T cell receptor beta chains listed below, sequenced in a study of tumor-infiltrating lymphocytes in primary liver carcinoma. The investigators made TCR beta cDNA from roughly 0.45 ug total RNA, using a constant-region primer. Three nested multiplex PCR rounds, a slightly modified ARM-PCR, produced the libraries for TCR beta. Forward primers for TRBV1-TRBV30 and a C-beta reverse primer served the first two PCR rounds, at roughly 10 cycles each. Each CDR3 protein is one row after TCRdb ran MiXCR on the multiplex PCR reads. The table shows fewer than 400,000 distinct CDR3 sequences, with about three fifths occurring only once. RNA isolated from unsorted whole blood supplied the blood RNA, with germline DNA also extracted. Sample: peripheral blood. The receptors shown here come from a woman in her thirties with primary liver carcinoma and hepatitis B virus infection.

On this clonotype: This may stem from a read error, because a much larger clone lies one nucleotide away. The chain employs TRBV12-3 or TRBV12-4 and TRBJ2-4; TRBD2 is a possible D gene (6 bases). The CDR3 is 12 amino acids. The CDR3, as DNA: TGTGCCAGCAGTTTCGGGGGTGACATTCAGAACTTC. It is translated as CASSFGGDIQNF.

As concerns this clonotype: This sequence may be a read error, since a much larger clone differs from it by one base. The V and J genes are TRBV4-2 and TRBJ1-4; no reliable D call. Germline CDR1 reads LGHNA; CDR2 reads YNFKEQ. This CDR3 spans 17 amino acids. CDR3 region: CTSSLTAPPGPNEKLFF. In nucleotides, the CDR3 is TGTACCAGCAGCCTCACCGCTCCCCCAGGACCTAATGAAAAACTGTTTTTT.

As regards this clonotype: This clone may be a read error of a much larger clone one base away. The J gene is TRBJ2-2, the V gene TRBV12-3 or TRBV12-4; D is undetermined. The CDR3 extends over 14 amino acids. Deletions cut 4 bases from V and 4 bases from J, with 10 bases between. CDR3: CASSSRVGTGELFF. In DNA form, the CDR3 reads TGTGCCAGCAGTTCTAGAGTGGGCACCGGGGAGCTGTTTTTT.

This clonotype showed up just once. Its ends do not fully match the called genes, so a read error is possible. The CDR3 coding sequence is TGCGCCAGCAGCCAAGGGGGATACCCGAACACCGGGGAGATGTTTTTT. This translates into CASSQGGYPNTGEMFF. The chain is built from TRBV4-3 and TRBJ2-2, with D possibly being TRBD2 (5 bases). CDR3 length: 16 amino acids. Germline-derived CDR1 and CDR2 are LGHNA and YSLEER.

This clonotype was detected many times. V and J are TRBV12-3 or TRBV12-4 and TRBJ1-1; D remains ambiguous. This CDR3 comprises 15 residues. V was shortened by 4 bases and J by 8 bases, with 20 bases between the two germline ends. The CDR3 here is CASSSPWTAITEAFF. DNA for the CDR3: TGTGCCAGCAGTTCTCCCTGGACCGCCATCACGGAAGCTTTCTTT.

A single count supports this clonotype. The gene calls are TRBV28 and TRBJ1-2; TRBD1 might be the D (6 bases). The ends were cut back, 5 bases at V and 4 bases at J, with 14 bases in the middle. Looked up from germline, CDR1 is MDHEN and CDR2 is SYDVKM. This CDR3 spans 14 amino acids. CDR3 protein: CASSPYDRLYGYTF. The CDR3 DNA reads TGTGCCAGCAGTCCATATGACAGGCTCTATGGCTACACCTTC.

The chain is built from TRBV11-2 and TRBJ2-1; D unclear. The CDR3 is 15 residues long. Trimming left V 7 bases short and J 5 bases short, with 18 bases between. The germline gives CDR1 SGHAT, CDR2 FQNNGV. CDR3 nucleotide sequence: TGTGCCAGCACCTTTACGCTCGGCACTCACAATGAGCAGTTCTTC. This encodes CASTFTLGTHNEQFF.

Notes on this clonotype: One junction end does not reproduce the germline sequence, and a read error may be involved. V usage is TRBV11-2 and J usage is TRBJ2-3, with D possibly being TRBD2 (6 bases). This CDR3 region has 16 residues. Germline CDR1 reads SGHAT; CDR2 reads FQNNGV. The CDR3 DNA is TGTGTCAGCAGCTTGAGGGGCGGGATGGGTATAGATACGCAGTATTTT. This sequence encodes CVSSLRGGMGIDTQYF.

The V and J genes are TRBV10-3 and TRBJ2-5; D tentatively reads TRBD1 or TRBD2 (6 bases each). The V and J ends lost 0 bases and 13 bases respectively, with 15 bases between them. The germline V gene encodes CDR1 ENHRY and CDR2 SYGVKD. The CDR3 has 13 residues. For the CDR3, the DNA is TGTGCCATCAGTGAGTCTAGTCGGGGGCTCGTGTACTTC. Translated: CAISESSRGLVYF.

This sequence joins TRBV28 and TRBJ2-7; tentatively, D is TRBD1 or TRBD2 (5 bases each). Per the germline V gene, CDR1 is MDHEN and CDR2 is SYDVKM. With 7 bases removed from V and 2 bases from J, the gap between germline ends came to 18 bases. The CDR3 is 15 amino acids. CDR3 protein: CASMPPWDGTYEQYF. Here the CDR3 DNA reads TGTGCCAGCATGCCACCTTGGGACGGAACCTACGAGCAGTACTTC.

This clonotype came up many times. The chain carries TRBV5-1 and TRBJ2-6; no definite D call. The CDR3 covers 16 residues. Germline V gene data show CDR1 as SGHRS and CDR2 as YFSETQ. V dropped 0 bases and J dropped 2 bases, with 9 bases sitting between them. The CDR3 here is CASSLDGSPGANVLTF. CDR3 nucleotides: TGCGCCAGCAGCTTGGACGGTTCGCCTGGGGCCAACGTCCTGACTTTC.

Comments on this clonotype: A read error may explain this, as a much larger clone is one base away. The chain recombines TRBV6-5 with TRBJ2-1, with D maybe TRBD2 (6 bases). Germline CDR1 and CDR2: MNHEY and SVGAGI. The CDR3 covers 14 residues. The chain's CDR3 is CASTPALAVNEQSF. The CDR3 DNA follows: TGTGCCAGCACCCCTGCGTTAGCGGTAAATGAGCAGTCCTTC.

CDR3 residues: CASSSLGVGEKLFF. The CDR3 coding sequence is TGTGCCAGCAGTTCGCTAGGGGTTGGTGAAAAACTGTTTTTT. The rearrangement links TRBV11-2 to TRBJ1-4, with a possible D match to TRBD1 (5 bases). The V end was cut by 6 bases, the J end by 7 bases, with 15 bases between. CDR3 length: 14 amino acids. Per the germline V gene, CDR1 is SGHAT and CDR2 is FQNNGV.

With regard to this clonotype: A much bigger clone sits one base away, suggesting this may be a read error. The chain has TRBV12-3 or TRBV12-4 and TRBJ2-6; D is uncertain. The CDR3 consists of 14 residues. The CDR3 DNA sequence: TGTTCCAGCAGTTTTGATGCTGGGGCCAACGTCCTGACTTTC. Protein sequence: CSSSFDAGANVLTF.

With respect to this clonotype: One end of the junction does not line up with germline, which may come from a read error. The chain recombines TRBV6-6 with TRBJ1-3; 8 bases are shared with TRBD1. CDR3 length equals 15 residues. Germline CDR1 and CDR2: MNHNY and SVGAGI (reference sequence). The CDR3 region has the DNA TGTGCCAGCAGTTATTCCGGGACAGGAGGAAGCACCACATATTTT. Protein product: CASSYSGTGGSTTYF.

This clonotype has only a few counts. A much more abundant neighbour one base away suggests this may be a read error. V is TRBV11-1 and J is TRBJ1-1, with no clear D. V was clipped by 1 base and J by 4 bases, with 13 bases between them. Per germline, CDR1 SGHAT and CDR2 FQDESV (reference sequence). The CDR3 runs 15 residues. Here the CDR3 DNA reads TGTGCCAGCAGCTTAGAACCCAGTATAAGCACTGAAGCTTTCTTT. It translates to CASSLEPSISTEAFF.

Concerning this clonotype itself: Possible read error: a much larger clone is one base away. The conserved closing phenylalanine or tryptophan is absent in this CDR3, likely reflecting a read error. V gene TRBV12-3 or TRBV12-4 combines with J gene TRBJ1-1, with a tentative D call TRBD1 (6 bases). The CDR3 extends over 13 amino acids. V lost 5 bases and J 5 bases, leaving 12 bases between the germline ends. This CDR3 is CASSLQGATEAFL. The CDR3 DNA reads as TGTGCCAGCAGTCTACAGGGCGCGACTGAAGCTTTCCTT.